This entry describes one T cell receptor beta chain. This receptor's antigen is unknown. No quality values exist for individual bases; no much larger clone is one base distant. Receptors were amplified or captured by the immunoSEQ multiplex PCR assay. The immuneACCESS repertoire file appears here via TCRdb, limited to in-frame rearrangements. These files lack a portion of the clones; in checked studies, under half of the deficit traces to unresolved V genes, and the cause of the others is not known. The sample table records under 150,000 clones; about 95% of these occur just once. The biggest ten clones account for about 0.45% of the sample. The entry originates in a study of T cell changes during pregnancy in multiple sclerosis (dated 2019 in TCRdb). Regarding the study in general: The study examined how the T cell repertoire changed over the course of pregnancy in women with multiple sclerosis.

This sequence was found in a female donor with multiple sclerosis, enrolled in a pregnancy study. The starting material was peripheral blood, obtained after pregnancy.

The CDR3 corresponds to CASSQEGGDLYEQYF. The sequence in DNA is TGCGCCAGCAGCCAAGAGGGCGGGGACCTCTACGAGCAGTACTTC. This sequence uses TRBV4-1 and TRBJ2-7; a tentative D match to TRBD2 spans 6 bases. CDR3 length: 15 amino acids, cysteine to phenylalanine. The sequence is cut down to CDR3 DNA, 45 bases in frame from base 1. According to the germline V gene, CDR1 reads MGHRA and CDR2 reads YSYEKL. V sheds 0 bases and J sheds 3 bases, leaving 12 bases between their ends.